This T cell receptor beta chain came from a study of shared clonotypes between healthy human individuals. The overall study: Plates per donor: three CD4 naive, three CD4 memory, two CD8 naive, one CD8 memory.

As concerns this clone: Antigen: not known.

The study's findings and limits: As a rule, naive subsets had a larger estimated richness than memory subsets.

Assay used: immunoSEQ multiplex PCR; TCRdb lists only in-frame clones, some missing. This table holds about 2.4 million clones, about 92% found once. The J segment lost 6 bases and the V segment lost 5 bases, leaving 7 bases of the junction unmatched. Germline V gene sequence: CDR1 SNHLY, CDR2 FYNNEI. The length of the CDR3 is 13 residues. The chain combines TRBV2 with TRBJ2-7; 7 nucleotides line up with TRBD1. Sequenced sample: naive CD4+ T cells sorted from blood. The subset here: CD45RA+ positively selected. The source is a man aged 18 to 30 in good health. CDR3 coding DNA: TGTGCCAGCAGTCCTACAGGGGTCGGCGAGCAGTACTTC. This translates into CASSPTGVGEQYF.